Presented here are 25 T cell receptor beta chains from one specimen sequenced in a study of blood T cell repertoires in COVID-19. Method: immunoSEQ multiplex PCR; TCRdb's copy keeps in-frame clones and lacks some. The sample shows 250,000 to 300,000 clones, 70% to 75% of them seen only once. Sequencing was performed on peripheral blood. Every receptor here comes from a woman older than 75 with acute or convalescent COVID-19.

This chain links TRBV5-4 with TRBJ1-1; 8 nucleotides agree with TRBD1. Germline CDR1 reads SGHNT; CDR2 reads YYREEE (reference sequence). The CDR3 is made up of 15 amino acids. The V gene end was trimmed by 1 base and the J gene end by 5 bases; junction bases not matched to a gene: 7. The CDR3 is CASSLPGGARTEAFF. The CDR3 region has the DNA TGTGCCAGCAGCTTGCCAGGGGGCGCCCGAACTGAAGCTTTCTTT.

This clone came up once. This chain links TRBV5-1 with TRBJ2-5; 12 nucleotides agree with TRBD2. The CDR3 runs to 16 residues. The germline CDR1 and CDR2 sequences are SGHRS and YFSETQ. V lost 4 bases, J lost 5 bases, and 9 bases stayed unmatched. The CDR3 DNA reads TGCGCCAGCAGCCTAAGGACTAGCGGGGCGGGGGAGACCCAGTACTTC. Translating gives CASSLRTSGAGETQYF.

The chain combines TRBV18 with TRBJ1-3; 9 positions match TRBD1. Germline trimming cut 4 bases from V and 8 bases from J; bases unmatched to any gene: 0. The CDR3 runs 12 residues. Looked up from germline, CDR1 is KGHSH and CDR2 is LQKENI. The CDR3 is CASSRQGDTIYF. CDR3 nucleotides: TGTGCCAGCTCACGACAGGGGGACACCATATATTTT.

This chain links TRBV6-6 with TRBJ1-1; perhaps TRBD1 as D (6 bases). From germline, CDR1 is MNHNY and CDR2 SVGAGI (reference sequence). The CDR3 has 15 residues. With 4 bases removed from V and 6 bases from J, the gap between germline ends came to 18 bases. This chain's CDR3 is CASSSKSRGKAEAFF. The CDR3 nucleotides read TGTGCCAGCAGTTCGAAATCCAGGGGTAAGGCTGAAGCTTTCTTT.

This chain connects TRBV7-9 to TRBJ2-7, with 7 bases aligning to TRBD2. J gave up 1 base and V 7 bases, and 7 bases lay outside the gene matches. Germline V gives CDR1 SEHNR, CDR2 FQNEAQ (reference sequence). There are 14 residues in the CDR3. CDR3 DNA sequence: TGTGCCAGCACCCCAGGGAGGGATTCCTACGAGCAGTACTTC. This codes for CASTPGRDSYEQYF.

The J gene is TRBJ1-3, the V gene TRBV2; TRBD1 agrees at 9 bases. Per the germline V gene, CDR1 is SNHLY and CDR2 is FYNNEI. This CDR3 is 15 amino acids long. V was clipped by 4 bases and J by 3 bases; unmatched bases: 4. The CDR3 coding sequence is TGTGCCAGCAGTGCGGGGACAGGGTTTGGAAACACCATATATTTT. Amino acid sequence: CASSAGTGFGNTIYF.

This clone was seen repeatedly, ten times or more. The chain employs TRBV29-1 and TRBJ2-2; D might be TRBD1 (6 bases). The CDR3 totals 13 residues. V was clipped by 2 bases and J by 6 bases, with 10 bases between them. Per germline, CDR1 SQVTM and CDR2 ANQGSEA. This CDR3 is CSVESGAAGELFF. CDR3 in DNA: TGCAGCGTTGAATCAGGGGCGGCCGGGGAGCTGTTTTTT.

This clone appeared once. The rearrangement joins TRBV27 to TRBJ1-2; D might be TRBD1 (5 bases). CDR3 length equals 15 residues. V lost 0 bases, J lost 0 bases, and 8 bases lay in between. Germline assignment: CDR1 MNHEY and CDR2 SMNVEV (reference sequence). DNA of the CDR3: TGTGCCAGCAGTTTATCGCCAGGGCCTAACTATGGCTACACCTTC. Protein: CASSLSPGPNYGYTF.

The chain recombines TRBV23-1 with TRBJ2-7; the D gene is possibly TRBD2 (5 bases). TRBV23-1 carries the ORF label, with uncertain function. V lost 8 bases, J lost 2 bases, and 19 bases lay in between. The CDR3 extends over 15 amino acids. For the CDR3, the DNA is TGCGCCAGCCCCTGGGTCCGGGGAGTAACCTACGAGCAGTACTTC. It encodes CASPWVRGVTYEQYF.

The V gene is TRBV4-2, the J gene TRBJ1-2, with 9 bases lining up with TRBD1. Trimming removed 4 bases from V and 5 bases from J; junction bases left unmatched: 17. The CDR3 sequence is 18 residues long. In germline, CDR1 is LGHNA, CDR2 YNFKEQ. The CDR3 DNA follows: TGTGCCAGCAGCCCGTCGCAAGCACCCGGGACAGGGAGGTATGGCTACACCTTC. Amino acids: CASSPSQAPGTGRYGYTF.

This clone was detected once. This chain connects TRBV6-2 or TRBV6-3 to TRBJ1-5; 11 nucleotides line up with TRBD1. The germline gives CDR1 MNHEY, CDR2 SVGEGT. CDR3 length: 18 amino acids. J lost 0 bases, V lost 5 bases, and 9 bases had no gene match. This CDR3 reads CASSERTGGVYSNQPQHF. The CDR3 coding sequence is TGTGCCAGCAGTGAGAGGACAGGGGGCGTCTATAGCAATCAGCCCCAGCATTTT.

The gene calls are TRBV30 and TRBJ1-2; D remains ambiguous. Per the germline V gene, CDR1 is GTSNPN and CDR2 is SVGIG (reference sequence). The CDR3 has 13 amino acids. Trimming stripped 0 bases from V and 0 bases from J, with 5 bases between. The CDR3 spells CAWSVRANYGYTF. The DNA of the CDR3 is TGTGCCTGGAGTGTACGGGCTAACTATGGCTACACCTTC.

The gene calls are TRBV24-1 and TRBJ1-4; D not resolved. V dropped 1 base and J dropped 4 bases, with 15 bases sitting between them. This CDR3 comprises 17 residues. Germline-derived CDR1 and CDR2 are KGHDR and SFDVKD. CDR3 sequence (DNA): TGTGCCACCAGTGATTTCCCCCACCCGGAGGTTAATGAAAAACTGTTTTTT. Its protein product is CATSDFPHPEVNEKLFF.

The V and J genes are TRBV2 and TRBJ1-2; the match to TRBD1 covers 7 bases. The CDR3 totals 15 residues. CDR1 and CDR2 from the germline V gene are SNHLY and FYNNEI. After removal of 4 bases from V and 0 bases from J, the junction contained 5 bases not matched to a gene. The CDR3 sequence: CASSADRLSNYGYTF. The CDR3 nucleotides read TGTGCCAGCAGTGCGGACAGGCTCTCTAACTATGGCTACACCTTC.

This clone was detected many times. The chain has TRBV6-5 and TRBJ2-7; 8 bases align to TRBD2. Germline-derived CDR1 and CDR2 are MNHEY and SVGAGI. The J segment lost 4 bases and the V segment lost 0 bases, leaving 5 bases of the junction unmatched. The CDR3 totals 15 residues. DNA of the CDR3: TGTGCCAGCAGTTACTCGCCTAGCGGGTATTACGAGCAGTACTTC. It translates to CASSYSPSGYYEQYF.

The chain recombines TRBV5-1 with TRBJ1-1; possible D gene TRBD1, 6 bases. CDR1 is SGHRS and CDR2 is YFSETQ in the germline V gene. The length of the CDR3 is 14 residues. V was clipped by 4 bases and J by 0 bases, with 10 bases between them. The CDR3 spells CASSPGALNTEAFF. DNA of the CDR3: TGCGCCAGCAGCCCAGGGGCGCTGAACACTGAAGCTTTCTTT.

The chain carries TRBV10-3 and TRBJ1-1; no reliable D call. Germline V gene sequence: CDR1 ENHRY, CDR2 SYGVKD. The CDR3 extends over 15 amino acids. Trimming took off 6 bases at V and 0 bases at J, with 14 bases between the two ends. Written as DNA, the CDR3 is TGTGCCATCAGATCCTCCACAGTCATGAACACTGAAGCTTTCTTT. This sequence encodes CAIRSSTVMNTEAFF.

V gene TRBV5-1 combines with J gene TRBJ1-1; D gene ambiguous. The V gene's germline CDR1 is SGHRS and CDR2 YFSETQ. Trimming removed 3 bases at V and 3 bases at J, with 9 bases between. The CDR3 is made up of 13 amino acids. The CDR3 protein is CASSSVVDTEAFF. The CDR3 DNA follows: TGCGCCAGCAGCTCAGTTGTGGACACTGAAGCTTTCTTT.

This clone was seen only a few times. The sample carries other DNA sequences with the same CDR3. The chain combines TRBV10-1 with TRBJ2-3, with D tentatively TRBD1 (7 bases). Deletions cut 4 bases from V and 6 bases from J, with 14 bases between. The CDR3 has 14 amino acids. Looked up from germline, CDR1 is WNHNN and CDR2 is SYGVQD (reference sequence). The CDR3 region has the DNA TGCGCCAGCAGTGGAGGAGGGGGCGGGGATACGCAGTATTTT. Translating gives CASSGGGGGDTQYF.

In DNA, the CDR3 is TGCAGCGTTGGAGAGATCACGACAGGGACGAAAGGTACAGATACGCAGTATTTT. It specifies CSVGEITTGTKGTDTQYF. The rearrangement uses TRBV29-1 and TRBJ2-3, with 7 bases fitting TRBD1. The CDR3 covers 18 residues. J lost 3 bases, V lost 4 bases, and 19 bases had no gene match. Germline assignment: CDR1 SQVTM and CDR2 ANQGSEA.

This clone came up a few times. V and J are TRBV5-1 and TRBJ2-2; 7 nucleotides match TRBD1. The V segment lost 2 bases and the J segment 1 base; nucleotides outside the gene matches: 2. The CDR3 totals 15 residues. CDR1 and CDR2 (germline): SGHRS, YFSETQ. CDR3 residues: CASSFRTGNTGELFF. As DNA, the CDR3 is TGCGCCAGCAGCTTCAGGACAGGGAACACCGGGGAGCTGTTTTTT.

The CDR3 region is CASSLTLGSGAYEQYF. The DNA of the CDR3 is TGTGCCAGCAGCTTGACCCTGGGTAGCGGAGCCTACGAGCAGTACTTC. The genes are TRBV7-2 and TRBJ2-7; D is possibly TRBD2 (6 bases). V lost 3 bases and J lost 2, with 17 bases in between. The germline V gene encodes CDR1 SGHTA and CDR2 FQGNSA. The CDR3 is 16 amino acids.

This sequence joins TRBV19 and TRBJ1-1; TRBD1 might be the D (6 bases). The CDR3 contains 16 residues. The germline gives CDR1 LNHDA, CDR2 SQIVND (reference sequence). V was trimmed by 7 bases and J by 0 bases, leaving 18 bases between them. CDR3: CASKGGGVSMNTEAFF. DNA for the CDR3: TGTGCCAGTAAGGGGGGGGGCGTAAGCATGAACACTGAAGCTTTCTTT.

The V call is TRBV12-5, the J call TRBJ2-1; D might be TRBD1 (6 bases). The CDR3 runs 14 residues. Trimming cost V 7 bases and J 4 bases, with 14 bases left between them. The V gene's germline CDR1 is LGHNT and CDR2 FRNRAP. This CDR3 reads CASVIQQGYNEQFF. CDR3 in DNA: TGTGCTAGTGTCATTCAACAGGGTTACAATGAGCAGTTCTTC.

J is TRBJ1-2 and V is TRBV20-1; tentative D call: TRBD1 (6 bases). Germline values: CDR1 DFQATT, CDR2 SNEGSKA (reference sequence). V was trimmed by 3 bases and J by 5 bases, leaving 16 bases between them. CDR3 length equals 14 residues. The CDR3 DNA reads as TGCAGTGCTAGTTACATGGGTCAGGGGTATGGCTACACCTTC. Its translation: CSASYMGQGYGYTF.